This T cell receptor beta chain was observed in a study of cytomegalovirus exposure and HLA in healthy donors. Study-level information: The roughly 110 validation repertoires were reported in a later analysis to have been generated on the same platform as the approximately 700 first-cohort repertoires.

Study results and limitations: Most observed TCR sequences were rare, whereas some public TCRs were detected in many donors.

There are 14 residues in the CDR3. Germline values: CDR1 SGHRS, CDR2 YFSETQ. V lost 2 bases, J lost 5 bases, and 6 bases stayed unmatched. Data came from immunoSEQ multiplex PCR; TCRdb stores just in-frame clones and leaves some out. The sample holds some 140,000 clones, 70% to 90% seen once. As to this clone: The target antigen is unknown.

This sequence was found in a man in his late teens or twenties in good health and CMV-seronegative. This chain joins TRBV5-1 and TRBJ2-5; 7 nucleotides align to TRBD2. The sequenced material came from PBMCs. Written as DNA, the CDR3 is TGCGCCAGCAGCTTAGCGGGGACTTGGGAGACCCAGTACTTC. It specifies CASSLAGTWETQYF.